The clone carrying this T cell receptor (beta chain) turned up a few times. CDR1 LGHNA and CDR2 YSLEER come from the germline V gene. CDR3 length: 16 residues. The V and J ends lost 3 bases and 4 bases respectively, with 18 bases between them. Profiling relied on immunoSEQ multiplex PCR, and the TCRdb table lists in-frame clones only, not all of them. The sample records roughly 250,000 clones, around 82% being singletons. The record originates from a study of blood T cell repertoires in COVID-19. Material for sequencing was peripheral blood. The rearrangement joins TRBV4-3 to TRBJ1-1; possible D gene TRBD1, 6 bases. This sequence was found in a human donor in a cohort sampled during active COVID-19. CDR3 in amino acids: CASSQGGGGRTTEAFF. CDR3 sequence (DNA): TGCGCCAGCAGCCAGGGCGGCGGGGGGCGAACCACTGAAGCTTTCTTT.